Listed here is a single T cell receptor beta chain. The data derive from a study of blood T cell repertoires in COVID-19. CDR1 is LNHDA and CDR2 is SQIVND in the germline V gene (reference sequence). Trimming cost V 8 bases and J 1 base, with 14 bases left between them. The CDR3 runs 14 residues. The method was immunoSEQ multiplex PCR; TCRdb's version includes in-frame clones alone and lacks a portion of them. Counted here are approximately 75,000 clones, less than 85% occurring once; the ten biggest clones make up 15% to 20%. This receptor was identified in a woman of 80 years or more with acute or convalescent COVID-19. The chain carries TRBV19 and TRBJ1-1; a weak D match, TRBD1 (5 bases). The specimen sequenced was peripheral blood. CDR3 sequence reads: CASRTVTGNTEAFF. In DNA, the CDR3 is TGTGCCAGTCGAACCGTTACAGGGAACACTGAAGCTTTCTTT. Based on the CDR3 plus reference TRBV19 and TRBJ1-1, the full variable domain is DGGITQSPKYLFRKEGQNVTLSCEQNLNHDAMYWYRQDPGQGLRLIYYSQIVNDFQKGDIAEGYSVSREKKESFPLTVTSAQKNPTAFYLCASRTVTGNTEAFFGQGTRLTVV.